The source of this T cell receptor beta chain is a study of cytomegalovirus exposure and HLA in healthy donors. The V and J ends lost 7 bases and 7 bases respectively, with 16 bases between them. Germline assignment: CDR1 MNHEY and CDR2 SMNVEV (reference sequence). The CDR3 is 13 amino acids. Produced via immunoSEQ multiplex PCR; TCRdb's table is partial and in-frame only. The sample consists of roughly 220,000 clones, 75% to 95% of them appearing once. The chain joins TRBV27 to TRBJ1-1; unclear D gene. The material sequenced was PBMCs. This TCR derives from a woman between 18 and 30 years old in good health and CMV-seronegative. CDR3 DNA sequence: TGTGCCAGCACCCACTCTGTCGGAGGTGAAGCTTTCTTT. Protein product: CASTHSVGGEAFF.